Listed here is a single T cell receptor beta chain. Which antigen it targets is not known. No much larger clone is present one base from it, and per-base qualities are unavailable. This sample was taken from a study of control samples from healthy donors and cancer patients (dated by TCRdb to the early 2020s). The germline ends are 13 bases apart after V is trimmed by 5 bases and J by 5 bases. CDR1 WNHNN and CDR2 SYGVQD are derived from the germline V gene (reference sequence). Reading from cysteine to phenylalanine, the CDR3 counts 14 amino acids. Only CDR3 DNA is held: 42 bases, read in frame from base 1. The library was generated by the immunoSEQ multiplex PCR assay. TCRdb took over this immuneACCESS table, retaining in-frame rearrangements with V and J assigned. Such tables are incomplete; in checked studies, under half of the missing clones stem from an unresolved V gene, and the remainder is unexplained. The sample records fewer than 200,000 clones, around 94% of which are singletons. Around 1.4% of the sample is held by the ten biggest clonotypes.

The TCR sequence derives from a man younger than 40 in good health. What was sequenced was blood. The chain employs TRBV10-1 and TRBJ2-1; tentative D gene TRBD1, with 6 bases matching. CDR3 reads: CASSRDTVNNEQFF. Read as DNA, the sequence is TGCGCCAGCAGTAGGGACACGGTTAACAATGAGCAGTTCTTC.